These 7 T cell receptor beta chains share one sample of origin, sequenced in a study of blood T cell repertoires in COVID-19. The method was immunoSEQ multiplex PCR; TCRdb's version includes in-frame clones alone and lacks a portion of them. This table has roughly 150,000 clones, about 87% appearing once. The specimen was peripheral blood. The source is a woman in her 70s with COVID-19, enrolled during active disease.

This rearrangement joins TRBV19 to TRBJ1-2, with D perhaps TRBD1 (6 bases). Per germline, CDR1 LNHDA and CDR2 SQIVND (reference sequence). The CDR3 totals 20 residues. V dropped 5 bases and J dropped 2 bases, with 30 bases sitting between them. In nucleotides, the CDR3 is TGTGCCAGTAGTCCGACGGCGGGTCTAGCCTCTACAGGGCGGAACTATGGCTACACCTTC. It codes for CASSPTAGLASTGRNYGYTF.

This clone was counted a single time. The chain employs TRBV27 and TRBJ2-7; D might be TRBD1 (6 bases). The V and J ends lost 5 bases and 7 bases respectively, with 15 bases between them. Germline assignment: CDR1 MNHEY and CDR2 SMNVEV (reference sequence). The CDR3 is made up of 13 amino acids. CDR3 residues: CASSKDRDGEQYF. DNA of the CDR3: TGTGCCAGCAGTAAGGACAGAGATGGAGAGCAGTACTTC.

The DNA of the CDR3 is TGTGCCAGCAGCCAGGAGGGGGGGAGCGGTCAGCCCCAGCATTTT. It specifies CASSQEGGSGQPQHF. The chain is built from TRBV4-2 and TRBJ1-5; D is possibly TRBD1 (6 bases). The CDR3 totals 15 residues. Germline CDR1 LGHNA, CDR2 YNFKEQ. Between the trimmed V and J ends, which lost 3 bases and 6 bases, there was a span of 15 bases.

The chain is built from TRBV11-2 and TRBJ1-1, with D possibly being TRBD1 (6 bases). The CDR3 runs to 15 residues. V shed 1 base and J shed 4 bases, with 13 bases lying between them. Germline V CDR1 and CDR2: SGHAT, FQNNGV. The CDR3 protein is CASSLVTGWGTEAFF. The CDR3, as DNA: TGTGCCAGCAGCTTAGTTACAGGGTGGGGCACTGAAGCTTTCTTT. The full variable domain, its missing parts supplied by reference TRBV11-2 and TRBJ1-1, is EAGVAQSPRYKIIEKRQSVAFWCNPISGHATLYWYQQILGQGPKLLIQFQNNGVVDDSQLPKDRFSAERLKGVDSTLKIQPAKLEDSAVYLCASSLVTGWGTEAFFGQGTRLTVV.

The CDR3 DNA reads as TGTGCCAGCAGCCAAGTTAGCGTCCCCTACAATGAGCAGTTCTTC. It encodes CASSQVSVPYNEQFF. The gene calls are TRBV3-1 (or the pseudogene TRBV3-2) and TRBJ2-1; D may be TRBD2 (5 bases). CDR3 length equals 15 residues. The ends were cut back, 1 base at V and 2 bases at J, with 9 bases in the middle. In germline, CDR1 is LGHDT, CDR2 YNNKEL (reference sequence).

This rearrangement joins TRBV6-5 to TRBJ1-2, with 10 positions matching TRBD1. This CDR3 is built from 15 residues. Germline lookup yields CDR1 MNHEY and CDR2 SVGAGI. V lost 5 bases and J lost 4; bases outside the gene matches: 7. CDR3 protein: CASSPGQGKIYGYTF. The DNA for the CDR3 is TGTGCCAGCAGTCCGGGACAGGGGAAGATCTATGGCTACACCTTC.

The genes are TRBV7-9 and TRBJ1-2; perhaps TRBD1 as D (6 bases). Looked up from germline, CDR1 is SEHNR and CDR2 is FQNEAQ (reference sequence). Between the trimmed V and J ends, which lost 4 bases and 8 bases, there was a span of 17 bases. The CDR3 runs to 14 residues. In DNA, the CDR3 is TGTGCCAGCAGCTCGATACAGGGTCCAAACGGCTACACCTTC. Translation gives CASSSIQGPNGYTF.